The next 14 T cell receptor beta chains were all read from a single sample in a study of glioma-infiltrating T cells. The iRepertoire nested amplicon-rescue multiplex PCR amplified TCR alpha and beta CDR3s from RNA. TCRdb re-analysed the multiplex PCR reads in MiXCR, keeping a single row per CDR3 protein. The sample carries 300,000 to 400,000 distinct CDR3 sequences, 41% recorded once. Sequencing was performed on glioma tissue, nonneoplastic brain tissue, or PBMCs (not recorded which). The receptors originated from a human donor with low-grade glioma or glioblastoma, undergoing nonglioma brain surgery, or in good health (not recorded which).

There are a few counts of this clonotype. The chain combines TRBV7-9 with TRBJ2-7; D might be TRBD1 or TRBD2, each matching 6 bases. The CDR3 length is 18 residues. Germline CDR1 and CDR2: SEHNR and FQNEAQ (reference sequence). V lost 3 bases and J lost 0, with 21 bases in between. As DNA, the CDR3 is TGTGCCAGCAGCTTCGCCTACGGGGGACAACTCCTCTCCTACGAGCAGTACTTC. It codes for CASSFAYGGQLLSYEQYF.

The chain employs TRBV7-2 and TRBJ2-7; D gene unclear. Trimming took off 5 bases at V and 2 bases at J, with 13 bases between the two ends. This CDR3 comprises 14 residues. Germline CDR1 is SGHTA and CDR2 is FQGNSA. The CDR3 DNA is TGTGCCAGCAGCGGTCCGGCGGTAGCCTACGAGCAGTACTTC. It encodes CASSGPAVAYEQYF.

This clonotype was counted a few times. The J gene is TRBJ2-7, the V gene TRBV4-2; a possible D gene is TRBD2 (6 bases). The CDR3 is made up of 14 amino acids. CDR1 LGHNA and CDR2 YNFKEQ come from the germline V gene. V lost 4 bases, J lost 3 bases, and 13 bases lay in between. In DNA form, the CDR3 reads TGTGCCAGCAGCCGCTACGCGGGGCTCTACGAGCAGTACTTC. This gives the protein CASSRYAGLYEQYF.

The rearrangement links TRBV2 to TRBJ1-2; 7 positions agree with TRBD1. There are 13 residues in the CDR3. Trimming at V came to 7 bases and at J to 6 bases, leaving 8 bases not matched to a gene. The V gene's germline CDR1 is SNHLY and CDR2 FYNNEI. DNA of the CDR3: TGTGCCAGCACTGAGGGGACAGAGGATGGCTACACCTTC. The encoded protein is CASTEGTEDGYTF.

This clonotype turned up a few times. The chain recombines TRBV15 with TRBJ2-7, with 7 bases that match TRBD1. CDR1 and CDR2 (germline): LNHNV, YYDKDF (reference sequence). This CDR3 is 18 amino acids long. The V segment lost 0 bases and the J segment 2 bases; nucleotides outside the gene matches: 13. The CDR3 nucleotides are TGTGCCACCAGCAGAGATCATCCCCTTGTGACAGGGACCTACGAGCAGTACTTC. This translates into CATSRDHPLVTGTYEQYF.

The chain employs TRBV20-1 and TRBJ2-7; a possible D gene is TRBD2 (6 bases). Germline CDR1 and CDR2: DFQATT and SNEGSKA (reference sequence). The CDR3 runs 14 residues. V lost 3 bases and J 5 bases, leaving 17 bases between the germline ends. The CDR3: CSARGRLASNEQYF. The CDR3 bases are TGCAGTGCTAGGGGCCGGCTAGCGTCGAACGAGCAGTACTTC.

Comments on this clonotype: The CDR3 does not close with the conserved phenylalanine or tryptophan, likely indicating a read error. The chain has TRBV18 and TRBJ1-1; D is ambiguous. Trimming shortened V by 1 base and J by 0 bases, and 6 bases separated the two germline ends. This CDR3 has 14 residues. Germline V gives CDR1 KGHSH, CDR2 LQKENI. The CDR3 region is CASSPQGMNTEAFL. Here the CDR3 DNA reads TGTGCCAGCTCACCACAGGGCATGAACACTGAAGCTTTCCTT.

This clonotype was seen ten or more times. J is TRBJ2-7 and V is TRBV27, with 7 bases that match TRBD2. The CDR3 consists of 14 residues. The V gene end was trimmed by 3 bases and the J gene end by 5 bases; junction bases not matched to a gene: 7. CDR1 is MNHEY, CDR2 SMNVEV, per germline (reference sequence). The CDR3 spells CASSLIIGGDEQYF. The CDR3 bases are TGTGCCAGCAGTTTGATAATTGGGGGGGACGAGCAGTACTTC.

The genes are TRBV4-1 and TRBJ2-7; TRBD1 matches at 8 bases. The CDR3 is 16 residues long. Germline V gives CDR1 MGHRA, CDR2 YSYEKL. Trimming removed 2 bases from V and 0 bases from J; junction bases left unmatched: 6. This CDR3 is CASSQNQGADSYEQYF. CDR3 DNA sequence: TGCGCCAGCAGCCAAAATCAGGGGGCGGACTCCTACGAGCAGTACTTC.

In the case of this clonotype: A read error may explain this, as a much larger clone is one base away. The CDR3 does not close with the conserved phenylalanine or tryptophan, likely indicating a read error. V gene TRBV28 combines with J gene TRBJ2-1, with TRBD1 matching 8 bases. Trimming at V came to 2 bases and at J to 4 bases, leaving 1 base not matched to a gene. The germline V gene encodes CDR1 MDHEN and CDR2 SYDVKM. This CDR3 comprises 14 residues. CDR3 nucleotides: TGTGCCAGCAGTTTAACAGGGGGTTACAATGAGCAGTTCCTC. Its protein is CASSLTGGYNEQFL.

J is TRBJ2-7 and V is TRBV20-1; D possibly corresponds to TRBD2 (5 bases). Germline CDR1 reads DFQATT; CDR2 reads SNEGSKA (reference sequence). Trimming removed 2 bases from V and 6 bases from J, with 20 bases in between. The CDR3 consists of 15 residues. This CDR3 is CSARSDSRLEGEQYF. The CDR3, as DNA: TGCAGTGCTAGATCTGACTCGCGCCTTGAGGGCGAGCAGTACTTC.

There are many counts of this clonotype. The chain combines TRBV27 with TRBJ2-7, with D perhaps matching TRBD1 or TRBD2 (5 bases each). The CDR3 spans 13 residues. CDR1 and CDR2 (germline): MNHEY, SMNVEV (reference sequence). The germline V and J ends were trimmed by 5 bases and 3 bases, with 11 bases remaining between them. The CDR3 DNA reads TGTGCCAGCAGTCCGGGACCTTTCTACGAGCAGTACTTC. Amino acid sequence: CASSPGPFYEQYF.

The chain uses TRBV7-9 and TRBJ2-3; the match to TRBD2 covers 7 bases. With V trimmed by 1 base and J by 6 bases, 10 bases remained unmatched. This CDR3 has 16 amino acids. The germline V gene has CDR1 SEHNR and CDR2 FQNEAQ (reference sequence). CDR3 sequence reads: CASSLVYGRSWDTQYF. CDR3 coding DNA: TGTGCCAGCAGCTTAGTCTACGGGAGGTCCTGGGATACGCAGTATTTT.

As to this clonotype: This clone may be a read error of a much larger clone one base away. The rearrangement uses TRBV20-1 and TRBJ2-5; D uncertain. This CDR3 is 14 amino acids long. Trimming shortened V by 0 bases and J by 0 bases, and 8 bases separated the two germline ends. Germline V gives CDR1 DFQATT, CDR2 SNEGSKA (reference sequence). The CDR3 nucleotides are TGCAGTGCTAGAGATATCCGGGACCAAGAGACCCAGTACTTC. This sequence encodes CSARDIRDQETQYF.